What follows are 10 T cell receptor beta chains derived from one specimen sequenced in a study of T-cell memory formation after mild COVID-19. TCRdb reprocessed the 5' RACE reads via MiXCR and lists one record per CDR3 protein. The table records more than 75,000 distinct CDR3 sequences, roughly 14% of them present only once. The sequenced material came from PBMCs or a T cell subset sorted from them (not recorded which). The receptors derive from an adult woman who had mild COVID-19 (a few samples of this study predate the infection). Cell type and time point are not known.

This chain links TRBV27 with TRBJ2-5; D remains ambiguous. CDR1 is MNHEY and CDR2 is SMNVEV in the germline V gene (reference sequence). The CDR3 spans 14 residues. V was pared by 5 bases and J by 2 bases, with 12 bases between. Here the CDR3 DNA reads TGTGCCAGCAGTCCCTACCGGGCGCAAGAGACCCAGTACTTC. Translation gives CASSPYRAQETQYF.

A few counts support this clonotype. The rearrangement uses TRBV4-2 and TRBJ2-1; D ambiguous. Deletions cut 0 bases from V and 3 bases from J, with 18 bases between. Germline loops: CDR1 LGHNA, CDR2 YNFKEQ. The CDR3 has 18 residues. The CDR3 here is CASSQEAEWTLDYNEQFF. The CDR3 DNA reads TGTGCCAGCAGCCAAGAAGCTGAATGGACGTTGGACTACAATGAGCAGTTCTTC.

This rearrangement joins TRBV5-1 to TRBJ2-3; D gene ambiguous. CDR3 length: 18 residues. Germline-derived CDR1 and CDR2 are SGHRS and YFSETQ. Trimming left V 0 bases short and J 1 base short, with 18 bases between. CDR3 protein: CASSLAGPKPWGTDTQYF. The CDR3 DNA reads as TGCGCCAGCAGCTTGGCCGGGCCCAAACCCTGGGGCACAGATACGCAGTATTTT.

This rearrangement joins TRBV24-1 to TRBJ2-7; D not resolved. Trimming shortened V by 6 bases and J by 6 bases, and 14 bases separated the two germline ends. Per the germline V gene, CDR1 is KGHDR and CDR2 is SFDVKD. The CDR3 has 13 amino acids. The CDR3 region is CATSLGVGFEQYF. Written as DNA, the CDR3 is TGTGCCACCAGTTTGGGTGTCGGTTTCGAGCAGTACTTC.

This clonotype turned up a few times. This CDR3 reads CASSGQPQYNEQFF. The CDR3 nucleotides are TGTGCCAGCAGTGGACAACCACAGTACAATGAGCAGTTCTTC. This rearrangement joins TRBV6-1 to TRBJ2-1; D uncertain. The CDR3 is made up of 14 amino acids. V lost 4 bases and J 4 bases, leaving 11 bases between the germline ends. Germline loops: CDR1 MNHNS, CDR2 SASEGT.

The sample holds a few counts of this clonotype. The rearrangement joins TRBV4-1 to TRBJ1-6, with TRBD1 matching 9 bases. The ends lost 1 base at V and 10 bases at J; junction bases unmatched: 8. Germline-derived CDR1 and CDR2 are MGHRA and YSYEKL. There are 16 residues in the CDR3. CDR3 residues: CASSQVRTGELSPLHF. The CDR3, as DNA: TGCGCCAGCAGCCAAGTCCGGACAGGGGAACTCTCACCCCTCCACTTT.

At least ten counts were recorded for this clonotype. The J gene is TRBJ2-1, the V gene TRBV4-3, with TRBD2 matching over 10 bases. Losses at the gene ends were 4 bases for V and 0 bases for J; bases not matched to a gene: 15. Looked up from germline, CDR1 is LGHNA and CDR2 is YSLEER. The CDR3 loop spans 20 amino acids. The CDR3 sequence: CASSLTGLAASSSSYNEQFF. The CDR3 DNA reads as TGCGCCAGCAGCCTTACTGGACTAGCGGCTTCCTCGAGCTCCTACAATGAGCAGTTCTTC.

The gene calls are TRBV6-1 and TRBJ2-1; 8 bases line up with TRBD1. From germline, CDR1 is MNHNS and CDR2 SASEGT. Trimming at V came to 6 bases and at J to 8 bases, leaving 3 bases not matched to a gene. The CDR3 runs to 12 residues. CDR3 DNA sequence: TGTGCCAGCAGGCAGGGGGCGGATGAGCAGTTCTTC. Protein product: CASRQGADEQFF.

This chain joins TRBV10-2 and TRBJ1-1; no reliable D call. Germline V gene data show CDR1 as WSHSY and CDR2 as SAAADI. The CDR3 consists of 11 residues. V dropped 6 bases and J dropped 5 bases, with 7 bases sitting between them. The DNA of the CDR3 is TGCGCCAGCAGGATGGGGACTGAAGCTTTCTTT. It translates to CASRMGTEAFF.

This clonotype was observed a handful of times. This chain links TRBV6-1 with TRBJ2-3, with D uncertain. The CDR3 covers 18 residues. V was trimmed by 4 bases and J by 4 bases, leaving 24 bases between them. The germline CDR1 and CDR2 sequences are MNHNS and SASEGT. Written as DNA, the CDR3 is TGTGCCAGCAGTGGTCCCACCTTCGAGAAATTGATCGCAGATACGCAGTATTTT. This gives the protein CASSGPTFEKLIADTQYF.